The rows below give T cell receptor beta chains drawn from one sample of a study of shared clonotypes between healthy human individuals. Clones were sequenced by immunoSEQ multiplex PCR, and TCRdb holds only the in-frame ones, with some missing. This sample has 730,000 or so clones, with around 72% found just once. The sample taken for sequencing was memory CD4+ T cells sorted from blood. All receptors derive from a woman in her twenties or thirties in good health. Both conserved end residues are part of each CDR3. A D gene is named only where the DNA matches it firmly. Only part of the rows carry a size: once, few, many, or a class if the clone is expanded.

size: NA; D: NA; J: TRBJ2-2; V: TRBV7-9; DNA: TGTGCCAGCAGCCAACGACCCTTT; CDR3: CASSQRPF
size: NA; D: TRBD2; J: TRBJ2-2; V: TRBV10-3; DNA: TGTGCCATCAGTGGTCCTAGCGGGATGAACACCGGGGAGCTGTTTTTT; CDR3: CAISGPSGMNTGELFF
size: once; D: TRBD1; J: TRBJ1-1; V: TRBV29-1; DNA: TGCAGCGCAAGTCGACAGGGGCGGAACACTGAAGCTTTCTTT; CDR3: CSASRQGRNTEAFF
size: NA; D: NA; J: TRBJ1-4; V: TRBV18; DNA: TGTGCCAGCTCCGGGGATAATGAAAAACTGTTTTTT; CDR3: CASSGDNEKLFF
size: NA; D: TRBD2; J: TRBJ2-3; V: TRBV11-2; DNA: TGTGCCAGCAGCATTAGCGGGGGAACAGATACGCAGTATTTT; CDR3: CASSISGGTDTQYF
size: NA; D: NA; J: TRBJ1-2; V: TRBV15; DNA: TGTGCCACCAGCAGCGGGGCTAACTATGGCTACACCTTC; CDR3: CATSSGANYGYTF
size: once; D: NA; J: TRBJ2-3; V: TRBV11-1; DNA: TGTGCCAGCAGCCCCCCACCAGGGACTCCGAGCACAGATACGCAGTATTTT; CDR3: CASSPPPGTPSTDTQYF
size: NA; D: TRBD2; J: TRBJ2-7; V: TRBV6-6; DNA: TGTGCCAGCAGTTACGGCGGGAGGACCTACGAGCAGTACTTC; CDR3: CASSYGGRTYEQYF
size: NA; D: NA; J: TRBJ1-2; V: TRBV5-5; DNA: TGTGCCAGCAGCAACAGGCCCCGCGGGGATGGCTACACCTTC; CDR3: CASSNRPRGDGYTF
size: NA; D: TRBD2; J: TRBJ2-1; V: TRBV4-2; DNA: TGTGCCAGCAGCCAAGAAAGCCTAGCGGGAGTTGGTGAGCAGTTCTTC; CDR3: CASSQESLAGVGEQFF
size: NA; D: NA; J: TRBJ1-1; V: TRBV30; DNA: TGTGCCTGGAGTAAGGGGATGGGCACTGAAGCTTTCTTT; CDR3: CAWSKGMGTEAFF
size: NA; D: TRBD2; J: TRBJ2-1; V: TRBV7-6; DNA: TGTGCCAGCAGCCCCAGGGGCGGGAGGGCCTTTTACAATGAGCAGTTCTTC; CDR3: CASSPRGGRAFYNEQFF
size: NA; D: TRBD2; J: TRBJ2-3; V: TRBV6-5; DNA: TGTGCCAGCAGCCAGCGGGAGGGCACAGATACGCAGTATTTT; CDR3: CASSQREGTDTQYF
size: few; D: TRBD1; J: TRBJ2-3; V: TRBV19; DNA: TGTGCCACCGCTACAGGGGAAGGGCAGTATTTT; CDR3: CATATGEGQYF